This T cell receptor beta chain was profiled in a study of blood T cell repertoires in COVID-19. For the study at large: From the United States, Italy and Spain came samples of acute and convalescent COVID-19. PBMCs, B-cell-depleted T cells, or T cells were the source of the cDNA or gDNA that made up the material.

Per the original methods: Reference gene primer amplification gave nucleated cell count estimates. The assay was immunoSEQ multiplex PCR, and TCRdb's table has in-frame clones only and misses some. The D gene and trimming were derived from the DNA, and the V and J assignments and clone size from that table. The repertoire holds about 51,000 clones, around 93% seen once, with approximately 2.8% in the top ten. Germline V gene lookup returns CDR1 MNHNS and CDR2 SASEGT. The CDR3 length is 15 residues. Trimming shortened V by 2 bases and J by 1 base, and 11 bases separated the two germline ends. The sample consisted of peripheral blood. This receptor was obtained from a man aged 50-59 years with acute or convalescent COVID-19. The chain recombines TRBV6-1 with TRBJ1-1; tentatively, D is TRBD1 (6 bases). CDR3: CASSEHPGANTEAFF. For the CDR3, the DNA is TGTGCCAGCAGTGAACATCCAGGGGCGAACACTGAAGCTTTCTTT.